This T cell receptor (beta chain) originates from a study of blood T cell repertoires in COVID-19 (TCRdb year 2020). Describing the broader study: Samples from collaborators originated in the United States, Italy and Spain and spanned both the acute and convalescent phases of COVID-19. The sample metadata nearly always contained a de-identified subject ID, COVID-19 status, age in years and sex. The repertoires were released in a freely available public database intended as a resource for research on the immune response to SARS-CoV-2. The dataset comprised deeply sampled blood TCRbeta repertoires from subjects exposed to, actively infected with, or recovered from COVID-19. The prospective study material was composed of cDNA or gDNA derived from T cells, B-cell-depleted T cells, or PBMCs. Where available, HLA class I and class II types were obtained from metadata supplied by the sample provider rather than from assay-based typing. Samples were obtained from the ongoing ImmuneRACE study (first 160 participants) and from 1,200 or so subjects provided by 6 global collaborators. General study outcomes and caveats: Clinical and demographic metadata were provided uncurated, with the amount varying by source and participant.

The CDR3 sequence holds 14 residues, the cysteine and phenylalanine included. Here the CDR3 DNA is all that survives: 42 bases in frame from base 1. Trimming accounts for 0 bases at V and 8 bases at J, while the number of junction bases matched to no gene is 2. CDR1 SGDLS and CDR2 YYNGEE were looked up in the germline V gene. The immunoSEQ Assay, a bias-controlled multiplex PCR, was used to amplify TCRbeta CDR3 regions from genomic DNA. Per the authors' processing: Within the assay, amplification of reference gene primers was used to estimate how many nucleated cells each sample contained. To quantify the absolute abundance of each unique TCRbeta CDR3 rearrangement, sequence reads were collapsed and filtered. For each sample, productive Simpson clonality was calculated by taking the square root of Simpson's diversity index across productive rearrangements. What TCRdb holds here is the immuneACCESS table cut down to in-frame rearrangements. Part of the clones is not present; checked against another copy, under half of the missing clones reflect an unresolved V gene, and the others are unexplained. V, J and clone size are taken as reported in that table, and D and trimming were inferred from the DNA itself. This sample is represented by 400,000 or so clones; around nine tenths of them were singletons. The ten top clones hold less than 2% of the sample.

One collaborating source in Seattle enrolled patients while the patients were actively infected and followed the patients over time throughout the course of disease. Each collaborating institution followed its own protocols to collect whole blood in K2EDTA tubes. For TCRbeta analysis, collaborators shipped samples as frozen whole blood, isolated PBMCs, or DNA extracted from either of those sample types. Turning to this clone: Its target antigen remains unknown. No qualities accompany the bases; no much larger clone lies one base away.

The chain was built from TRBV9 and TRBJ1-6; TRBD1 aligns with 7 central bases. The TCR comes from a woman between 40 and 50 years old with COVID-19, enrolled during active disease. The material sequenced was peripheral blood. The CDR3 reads CASSVATGDSPLHF. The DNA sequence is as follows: TGTGCCAGCAGCGTAGCTACAGGGGATTCACCCCTCCACTTT. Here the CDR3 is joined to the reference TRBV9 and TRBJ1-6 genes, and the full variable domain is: DSGVTQTPKHLITATGQRVTLRCSPRSGDLSVYWYQQSLDQGLQFLIQYYNGEERAKGNILERFSAQQFPDLHSELNLSSLELGDSALYFCASSVATGDSPLHFGNGTRLTVT.